These T cell receptor beta chains were read from a single sample in a study of T-cell reconstitution after alpha-beta-depleted transplantation in children. Via MiXCR, TCRdb re-called the PCR reads, giving one row per CDR3 protein. In the table there are about 160,000 distinct CDR3 sequences, 11% of which are singletons. The material sequenced was PBMCs, taken before TCRalphabeta/CD19-depleted stem cell transplant. These receptors all come from a boy younger than 10 with acute myeloid leukemia, due to receive a stem cell transplant. CDR3s include the opening cysteine and the closing phenylalanine or tryptophan. D genes are given only for firm matches. Size values are once, few and many counts, or a class for expanded clones, and some rows have none.

d_call clone_size j_call v_call cdr3_aa cdr3_nt
TRBD2 many TRBJ2-3 TRBV7-9 CASSRTSGDTDTQYF TGTGCCAGCAGCCGGACTAGCGGGGACACAGATACGCAGTATTTT
- - TRBJ1-5 TRBV20-1 CSAGKLGRLNNHPQHF TGCAGTGCTGGTAAATTGGGACGGTTAAACAATCACCCCCAGCATTTT
- many TRBJ1-1 TRBV4-2 CASSHIGPLNTEAFF TGTGCCAGCAGCCACATCGGACCGTTGAACACTGAAGCTTTCTTT
- many TRBJ2-3 TRBV27 CASSLSGPSDTQYF TGTGCCAGCAGTTTATCCGGTCCGTCAGATACGCAGTATTTT
- medium-sized TRBJ2-7 TRBV27 CASNGGSSYEQYF TGTGCCAGCAATGGCGGTTCCTCCTACGAGCAGTACTTC
- many TRBJ1-1 TRBV5-1 CASSWMGNTEAFF TGCGCCAGCAGCTGGATGGGGAACACTGAAGCTTTCTTT
TRBD1 many TRBJ2-1 TRBV29-1 CSAWTGGLRNNEQFF TGCAGCGCTTGGACAGGGGGCTTGAGGAACAATGAGCAGTTCTTC
- many TRBJ1-1 TRBV3-1 CASSQDRGRTEAFF TGTGCCAGCAGCCAAGACAGGGGTAGAACTGAAGCTTTCTTT
- many TRBJ2-3 TRBV27 CASSKGRGVDTQYF TGTGCCAGCAGCAAGGGGAGGGGGGTTGATACGCAGTATTTT
- few TRBJ1-1 TRBV19 CASIRGEGANTEAFF TGTGCCAGTATTCGGGGGGAGGGTGCGAACACTGAAGCTTTCTTT
- many TRBJ1-2 TRBV7-6 CASSANRVLGYTF TGTGCCAGCAGCGCCAACAGGGTTTTGGGCTACACCTTC
TRBD1 many TRBJ2-1 TRBV14 CASSHTGGGEQFF TGTGCCAGCAGCCACACAGGGGGAGGTGAGCAGTTCTTC
TRBD1 many TRBJ2-1 TRBV7-9 CASSRGPSYNEQFF TGTGCCAGCAGCAGGGGGCCCTCCTACAATGAGCAGTTCTTC
TRBD2 many TRBJ2-3 TRBV6-5 CASSRTSVYTDTQYF TGTGCCAGCAGCCGGACTAGCGTATACACAGATACGCAGTATTTT
- many TRBJ2-1 TRBV5-1 CASSLGGIPNEQFF TGCGCCAGCAGCCTTGGCGGTATCCCAAATGAGCAGTTCTTC
- many TRBJ2-1 TRBV7-2 CASRPDRTYNEQFF TGTGCCAGCAGACCCGACAGGACCTACAATGAGCAGTTCTTC
TRBD1 - TRBJ1-5 TRBV5-1 CASSQGDNQPQHF TGCGCCAGCAGCCAGGGGGACAATCAGCCCCAGCATTTT
- many TRBJ1-2 TRBV12-3/TRBV12-4 CASSLKVGSYGYTF TGTGCCAGCAGTTTAAAGGTCGGCAGCTATGGCTACACCTTC
TRBD2 many TRBJ2-4 TRBV20-1 CSALTSGSRVIQYF TGCAGTGCTTTGACTAGCGGGAGTCGGGTCATTCAGTACTTC
- - TRBJ1-1 TRBV10-1 CASSESMDRNTEAFF TGCGCCAGCAGTGAGTCGATGGACAGGAACACTGAAGCTTTCTTT